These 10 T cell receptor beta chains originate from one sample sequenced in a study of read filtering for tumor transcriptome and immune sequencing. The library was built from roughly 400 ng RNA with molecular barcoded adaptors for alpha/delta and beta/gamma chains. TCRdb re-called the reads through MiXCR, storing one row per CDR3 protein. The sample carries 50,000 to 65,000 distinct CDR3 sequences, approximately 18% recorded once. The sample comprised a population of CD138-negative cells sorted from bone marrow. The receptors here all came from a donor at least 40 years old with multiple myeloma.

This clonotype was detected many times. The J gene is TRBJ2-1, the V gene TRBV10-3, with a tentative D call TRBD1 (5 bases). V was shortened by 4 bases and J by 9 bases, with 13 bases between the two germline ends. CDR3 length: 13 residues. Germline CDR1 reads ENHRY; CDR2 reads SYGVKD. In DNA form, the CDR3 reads TGTGCCATCAGTGGTGGGGCAGGAATTGAGCAGTTCTTC. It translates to CAISGGAGIEQFF.

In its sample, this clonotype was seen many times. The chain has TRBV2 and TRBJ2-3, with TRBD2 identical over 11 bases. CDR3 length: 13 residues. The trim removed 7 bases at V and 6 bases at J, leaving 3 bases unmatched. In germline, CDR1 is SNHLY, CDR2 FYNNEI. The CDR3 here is CASILAGGDTQYF. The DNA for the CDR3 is TGTGCCAGCATCCTAGCGGGAGGTGATACGCAGTATTTT.

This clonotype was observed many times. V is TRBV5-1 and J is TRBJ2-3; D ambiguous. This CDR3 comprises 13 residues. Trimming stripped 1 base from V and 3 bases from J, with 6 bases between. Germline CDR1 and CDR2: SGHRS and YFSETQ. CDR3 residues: CASSLISTDTQYF. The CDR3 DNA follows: TGCGCCAGCAGCTTGATCTCAACAGATACGCAGTATTTT. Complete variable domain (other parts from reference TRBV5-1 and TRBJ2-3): KAGVTQTPRYLIKTRGQQVTLSCSPISGHRSVSWYQQTPGQGLQFLFEYFSETQRNKGNFPGRFSGRQFSNSRSEMNVSTLELGDSALYLCASSLISTDTQYFGPGTRLTVL.

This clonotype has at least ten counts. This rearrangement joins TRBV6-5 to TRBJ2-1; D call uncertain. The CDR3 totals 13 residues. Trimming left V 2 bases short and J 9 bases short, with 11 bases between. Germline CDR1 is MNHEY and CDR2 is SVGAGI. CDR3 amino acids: CASSYQSRSEQFF. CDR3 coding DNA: TGTGCCAGCAGTTACCAATCACGAAGTGAGCAGTTCTTC.

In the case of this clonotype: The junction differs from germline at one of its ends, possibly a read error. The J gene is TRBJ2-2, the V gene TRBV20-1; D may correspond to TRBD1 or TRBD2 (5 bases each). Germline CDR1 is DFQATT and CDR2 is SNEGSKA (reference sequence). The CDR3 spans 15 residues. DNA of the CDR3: TGCAGTGTTAGAGACCCGGGACCGAACGCCGGGGAGCTGTTTTTT. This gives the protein CSVRDPGPNAGELFF.

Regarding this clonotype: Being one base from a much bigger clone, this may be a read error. CDR3 residues: CASGLEGRVTEAFF. The CDR3 DNA sequence: TGCGCCAGCGGCTTGGAAGGAAGAGTCACTGAAGCTTTCTTT. V usage is TRBV5-1 and J usage is TRBJ1-1; D not resolved. The CDR3 runs 14 residues. Germline CDR1 reads SGHRS; CDR2 reads YFSETQ.

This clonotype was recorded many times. The CDR3 loop reads CATRRGPNTGELFF. The CDR3, as DNA: TGTGCCACCAGGAGGGGGCCTAACACCGGGGAGCTGTTTTTT. The rearrangement uses TRBV15 and TRBJ2-2, with TRBD1 matching 7 bases. V was pared by 6 bases and J by 2 bases, with 3 bases of the junction left unmatched. Germline lookup yields CDR1 LNHNV and CDR2 YYDKDF (reference sequence). This CDR3 is 14 amino acids long.

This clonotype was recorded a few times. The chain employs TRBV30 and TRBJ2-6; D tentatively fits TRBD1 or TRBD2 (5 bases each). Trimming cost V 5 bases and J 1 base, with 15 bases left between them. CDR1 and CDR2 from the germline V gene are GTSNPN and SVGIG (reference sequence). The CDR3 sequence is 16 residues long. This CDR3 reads CAWSPWRTSGANVLTF. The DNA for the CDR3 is TGTGCCTGGTCCCCATGGAGGACATCTGGGGCCAACGTCCTGACTTTC.

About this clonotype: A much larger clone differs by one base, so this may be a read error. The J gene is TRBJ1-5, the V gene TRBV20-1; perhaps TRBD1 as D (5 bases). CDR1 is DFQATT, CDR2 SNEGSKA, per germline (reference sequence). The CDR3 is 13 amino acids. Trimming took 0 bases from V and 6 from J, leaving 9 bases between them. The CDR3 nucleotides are TGCAGTGCTAGAGATAGGGGCAGTCAGCCCCAGCATTTT. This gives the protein CSARDRGSQPQHF.

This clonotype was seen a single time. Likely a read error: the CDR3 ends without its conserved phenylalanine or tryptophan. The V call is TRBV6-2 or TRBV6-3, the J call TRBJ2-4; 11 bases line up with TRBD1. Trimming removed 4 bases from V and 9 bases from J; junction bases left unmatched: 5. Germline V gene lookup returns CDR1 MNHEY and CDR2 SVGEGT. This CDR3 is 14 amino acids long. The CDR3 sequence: CASSFIGQGAIQYI. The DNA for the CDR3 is TGTGCCAGCAGTTTCATAGGACAGGGGGCCATTCAGTACATC.